This TCR beta chain was retrieved from a study of patients and donors after allogeneic stem cell transplantation. In TCRdb, the RT-PCR reads were re-called with MiXCR into one record per CDR3 protein. Among fewer than 200,000 distinct CDR3 sequences listed, 30% were seen once. CDR1 is SGHNT, CDR2 YENEEA, per germline. The length of the CDR3 is 14 residues. The germline V and J ends were trimmed by 5 bases and 3 bases, with 10 bases remaining between them. Specimen: blood, either unsorted or a sorted T cell fraction (not recorded which). The V and J genes are TRBV11-3 and TRBJ2-2, with a weak D call TRBD2 (6 bases). The origin of this receptor is a human donor who was either an allogeneic HSCT recipient or a stem cell or donor lymphocyte infusion donor (not recorded which). It is not recorded whose cells these are; they may come from a transplant donor. The CDR3 is CASSAGLDTGELFF. In DNA form, the CDR3 reads TGTGCCAGCAGCGCGGGACTCGACACCGGGGAGCTGTTTTTT.